Each of the 27 T cell receptor beta chains below was sequenced from the same sample in a study of CD8 T cells in Susac syndrome (dated by TCRdb to the late 2010s). Library preparation was by the immunoSEQ multiplex PCR assay. RNA was extracted with the RNeasy kit and roughly 0.45 to 1 ug was reverse transcribed using random hexamers. TCRdb trimmed public reads at Q25 via fastp, called clones via MiXCR and kept in-frame beta chains. Identical CDR3 protein sequences are pooled into one entry, listed with their most common genes and DNA. Across this sample there are approximately 120,000 distinct CDR3 sequences, with around 90% seen only once. 0.12% of the sample is taken by the ten largest. Sequenced: CD8+ T cells from PBMCs. These receptors came from a human donor in good health.

The CDR3 DNA follows: TGTGCCAGCACCACCGGAGACATTCAGTACTTC. Its translation is CASTTGDIQYF. This chain links TRBV27 with TRBJ2-4; D remains unclear. V lost 7 bases to trimming and J lost 8 bases, with 9 bases between them. The CDR3 extends over 11 amino acids. Germline V gives CDR1 MNHEY, CDR2 SMNVEV (reference sequence).

V is TRBV5-6 and J is TRBJ1-1; tentatively, D is TRBD1 (5 bases). CDR1 is SGHDT and CDR2 is YYEEEE in the germline V gene. CDR3 length equals 18 residues. Trimming removed 4 bases from V and 0 bases from J, with 22 bases in between. CDR3 in DNA: TGTGCCAGCAGCCGGGGATGGGGGTCCCATCGATTGAACACTGAAGCTTTCTTT. It translates to CASSRGWGSHRLNTEAFF.

The J gene is TRBJ1-2, the V gene TRBV3-1, with TRBD1 as a possible D gene (5 bases). The CDR3 contains 15 residues. V gave up 0 bases and J gave up 8 bases, with 16 bases separating them. The germline V gene encodes CDR1 LGHDT and CDR2 YNNKEL (reference sequence). CDR3 nucleotides: TGTGCCAGCAGCCAAGAGAAGTTGGGCAGGGCCGGCTACACCTTC. It encodes CASSQEKLGRAGYTF.

The rearrangement links TRBV2 to TRBJ2-6; D is unclear. This CDR3 has 17 residues. Germline V lookup: CDR1 SNHLY, CDR2 FYNNEI. Trimming removed 4 bases from V and 0 bases from J, with 13 bases in between. The CDR3, as DNA: TGTGCCAGCAGTGTAGAGGCCGCCACCTCTGGGGCCAACGTCCTGACTTTC. Protein product: CASSVEAATSGANVLTF.

This clonotype was detected only a few times. The V gene is TRBV27, the J gene TRBJ2-1; D remains ambiguous. The germline CDR1 and CDR2 sequences are MNHEY and SMNVEV (reference sequence). The CDR3 is made up of 13 amino acids. Trimming left V 2 bases short and J 3 bases short, with 5 bases between. The CDR3 region is CASSLGGYNEQFF. The CDR3 DNA sequence: TGTGCCAGCAGTTTAGGTGGCTACAATGAGCAGTTCTTC.

CDR3: CASSSSTGMNTEAFF. The CDR3 nucleotides are TGTGCCAGCAGTTCCTCGACAGGGATGAACACTGAAGCTTTCTTT. The chain recombines TRBV5-6 with TRBJ1-1; 7 nucleotides align to TRBD1. CDR1 is SGHDT, CDR2 YYEEEE, per germline. The ends lost 5 bases at V and 0 bases at J; junction bases unmatched: 7. This CDR3 spans 15 amino acids.

V usage is TRBV6-5 and J usage is TRBJ2-7; 8 nucleotides match TRBD1. J lost 5 bases, V lost 6 bases, and 6 bases had no gene match. Looked up from germline, CDR1 is MNHEY and CDR2 is SVGAGI. The CDR3 totals 13 residues. CDR3 loop: CASRRGQGDEQYF. In DNA form, the CDR3 reads TGTGCCAGCAGGAGAGGACAGGGTGACGAGCAGTACTTC.

This rearrangement joins TRBV7-2 to TRBJ2-3, with D possibly TRBD1 on 6 matching bases. Germline V gives CDR1 SGHTA, CDR2 FQGNSA. This CDR3 has 14 residues. Trimming pared 3 bases from V and 5 bases from J, leaving 12 bases between. In DNA, the CDR3 is TGTGCCAGCAGCTTGTGGCAGGGACAAGATACGCAGTATTTT. This codes for CASSLWQGQDTQYF.

This clonotype is a singleton in its sample. This chain joins TRBV7-9 and TRBJ2-3, with 7 bases matching TRBD1. The CDR3 consists of 14 residues. The junction had 7 bases not matched to a gene; V was cut back by 5 bases and J by 5 bases. CDR1 is SEHNR, CDR2 FQNEAQ, per germline (reference sequence). CDR3 loop: CASSLQGPGDTQYF. CDR3 coding DNA: TGTGCCAGCAGCCTACAGGGGCCGGGAGATACGCAGTATTTT.

The chain employs TRBV2 and TRBJ2-1; D call uncertain. Trimming shortened V by 8 bases and J by 0 bases, and 5 bases separated the two germline ends. Germline CDR1 is SNHLY and CDR2 is FYNNEI. The CDR3 consists of 12 residues. CDR3: CASQSSYNEQFF. For the CDR3, the DNA is TGTGCCAGCCAGAGCTCCTACAATGAGCAGTTCTTC.

The chain recombines TRBV20-1 with TRBJ2-7; D ambiguous. There are 13 residues in the CDR3. Trimming removed 0 bases at V and 2 bases at J, with 8 bases between. Germline loops: CDR1 DFQATT, CDR2 SNEGSKA (reference sequence). For the CDR3, the DNA is TGCAGTGCTAGAGACCTCCTAACCTACGAGCAGTACTTC. It translates to CSARDLLTYEQYF.

The chain couples TRBV4-2 to TRBJ2-2; 7 nucleotides line up with TRBD1. V lost 1 base, J lost 6 bases, and 17 bases stayed unmatched. The CDR3 spans 19 residues. Germline CDR1 LGHNA, CDR2 YNFKEQ. This CDR3 is CASSQANPGQILVAGELFF. In nucleotides, the CDR3 is TGTGCCAGCAGCCAAGCCAACCCGGGACAGATACTTGTCGCCGGGGAGCTGTTTTTT.

For the CDR3, the DNA is TGTGCCAGCAGCCCAAGCCCAACGGAGAACACTGAAGCTTTCTTT. It encodes CASSPSPTENTEAFF. The chain is built from TRBV7-2 and TRBJ1-1; D gene ambiguous. Looked up from germline, CDR1 is SGHTA and CDR2 is FQGNSA. The CDR3 loop spans 15 amino acids. The V gene lost 5 bases and the J gene lost 1 base, with 14 bases spanning the gap.

V usage is TRBV14 and J usage is TRBJ1-5; possibly TRBD1 for D (5 bases). The V end lost 0 bases, the J end lost 2 bases, and 8 bases lay between the germline ends. Germline V gene data show CDR1 as SGHDN and CDR2 as FVKESK. The CDR3 spans 15 residues. The CDR3, as DNA: TGTGCCAGCAGCCAAGAGGGGGAGGGCAATCAGCCCCAGCATTTT. As protein: CASSQEGEGNQPQHF.

The V gene is TRBV20-1, the J gene TRBJ2-7; D not certain. Trimming took off 1 base at V and 2 bases at J, with 12 bases between the two ends. Looked up from germline, CDR1 is DFQATT and CDR2 is SNEGSKA (reference sequence). The CDR3 extends over 14 amino acids. DNA of the CDR3: TGCAGTGCTAGAGGGGGATGGATGGCCTACGAGCAGTACTTC. It yields the protein CSARGGWMAYEQYF.

The chain couples TRBV6-5 to TRBJ2-7; 8 bases map to TRBD1. The CDR3 is 13 amino acids. Germline-derived CDR1 and CDR2 are MNHEY and SVGAGI. The ends lost 4 bases at V and 7 bases at J; junction bases unmatched: 6. The CDR3 protein is CASSLYRDREQYF. The CDR3 DNA reads TGTGCCAGCAGTTTATACAGGGACAGGGAGCAGTACTTC.

V gene TRBV2 combines with J gene TRBJ2-3; possible D gene TRBD1, 5 bases. CDR1 SNHLY and CDR2 FYNNEI come from the germline V gene. Trimming removed 1 base at V and 6 bases at J, with 11 bases between. The CDR3 covers 14 residues. The CDR3 DNA reads TGTGCCAGCAGTGAAGGAATCAGGGCCGATACGCAGTATTTT. As protein: CASSEGIRADTQYF.

This clonotype was counted only a few times. The junction and the germline gene differ at one end; a read error may be behind it. Here the CDR3 reads CSASIFEGIYEQYF. CDR3 sequence (DNA): TGCAGTGCTAGTATATTCGAGGGGATATACGAACAGTACTTC. V gene TRBV20-1 combines with J gene TRBJ2-7; D tentatively reads TRBD1 or TRBD2 (5 bases each). Germline loops: CDR1 DFQATT, CDR2 SNEGSKA (reference sequence). The CDR3 contains 14 residues.

This clonotype was recorded only once. The chain carries TRBV4-2 and TRBJ2-1, with 8 nucleotides matching TRBD2. The J segment lost 6 bases and the V segment lost 4 bases, leaving 5 bases of the junction unmatched. Germline assignment: CDR1 LGHNA and CDR2 YNFKEQ. The CDR3 contains 14 residues. This CDR3 reads CASSPGLVTNEQFF. The CDR3 DNA follows: TGTGCCAGCAGCCCGGGACTAGTGACCAATGAGCAGTTCTTC.

J is TRBJ2-3 and V is TRBV5-1, with D possibly called TRBD1 or TRBD2 (6 bases each). V was pared by 0 bases and J by 2 bases, with 10 bases between. Looked up from germline, CDR1 is SGHRS and CDR2 is YFSETQ. The CDR3 sequence is 15 residues long. The CDR3 reads CASSLERGATDTQYF. Written as DNA, the CDR3 is TGCGCCAGCAGCTTGGAGAGGGGGGCCACAGATACGCAGTATTTT.

The chain uses TRBV7-2 and TRBJ2-7; 7 nucleotides match TRBD1. This CDR3 has 14 residues. V dropped 4 bases and J dropped 4; count of bases not matched to a gene: 7. Germline-derived CDR1 and CDR2 are SGHTA and FQGNSA. This CDR3 reads CASSSPGQRYEQYF. CDR3 nucleotides: TGTGCCAGCAGCTCACCGGGACAGAGATACGAGCAGTACTTC.

The gene calls are TRBV11-1 and TRBJ2-7; TRBD1 agrees at 7 bases. V lost 6 bases and J lost 2; bases outside the gene matches: 7. The CDR3 runs to 14 residues. Germline CDR1 is SGHAT and CDR2 is FQDESV (reference sequence). The CDR3 spells CASSADRPAYEQYF. The CDR3 DNA reads TGTGCCAGCAGTGCGGACAGGCCAGCCTACGAGCAGTACTTC.

On this clonotype: One end of the junction is discordant with germline, which a read error may explain. The chain joins TRBV29-1 to TRBJ2-7, with 12 nucleotides matching TRBD2. CDR3 size: 13 residues. CDR1 and CDR2 from the germline V gene are SQVTM and ANQGSEA. CDR3 in DNA: TGCAGCGTTGAACCTAGCGGGAGGGCTGAGCAGCACTTC. It specifies CSVEPSGRAEQHF.

V is TRBV4-3 and J is TRBJ2-1, with D unresolved. V was trimmed by 0 bases and J by 2 bases, leaving 11 bases between them. CDR3 size: 16 residues. Per the germline V gene, CDR1 is LGHNA and CDR2 is YSLEER. The CDR3 loop is CASSQDWPGAYNEQFF. Here the CDR3 DNA reads TGCGCCAGCAGCCAAGATTGGCCAGGAGCCTACAATGAGCAGTTCTTC.

The rearrangement joins TRBV18 to TRBJ2-7; 8 nucleotides line up with TRBD1. The CDR3 is 15 amino acids. Germline values: CDR1 KGHSH, CDR2 LQKENI. Unmatched junction bases numbered 7, after V lost 2 bases and J lost 4 bases. The CDR3 bases are TGTGCCAGCTCACCAAGTATCGACAGGGGTTACGAGCAGTACTTC. Its protein product is CASSPSIDRGYEQYF.

The chain recombines TRBV7-2 with TRBJ1-1, with 9 nucleotides matching TRBD1. The CDR3 consists of 13 residues. The trim removed 4 bases at V and 7 bases at J, leaving 4 bases unmatched. The germline gives CDR1 SGHTA, CDR2 FQGNSA. CDR3 loop: CASSSQGASEAFF. CDR3 bases: TGTGCCAGCAGCTCACAGGGGGCGAGTGAAGCTTTCTTT. Full variable domain (rest looked up from reference TRBV7-2 and TRBJ1-1): GAGVSQSPSNKVTEKGKDVELRCDPISGHTALYWYRQSLGQGLEFLIYFQGNSAPDKSGLPSDRFSAERTGGSVSTLTIQRTQQEDSAVYLCASSSQGASEAFFGQGTRLTVV.

The chain combines TRBV29-1 with TRBJ1-2; 7 bases are a match to TRBD1. The CDR3 runs to 12 residues. From germline, CDR1 is SQVTM and CDR2 ANQGSEA. With 4 bases clipped from V and 8 bases from J, the junction kept 7 bases outside the gene matches. The CDR3 reads CSVVATGDGYTF. The CDR3 DNA sequence: TGCAGCGTTGTGGCCACAGGGGACGGCTACACCTTC.